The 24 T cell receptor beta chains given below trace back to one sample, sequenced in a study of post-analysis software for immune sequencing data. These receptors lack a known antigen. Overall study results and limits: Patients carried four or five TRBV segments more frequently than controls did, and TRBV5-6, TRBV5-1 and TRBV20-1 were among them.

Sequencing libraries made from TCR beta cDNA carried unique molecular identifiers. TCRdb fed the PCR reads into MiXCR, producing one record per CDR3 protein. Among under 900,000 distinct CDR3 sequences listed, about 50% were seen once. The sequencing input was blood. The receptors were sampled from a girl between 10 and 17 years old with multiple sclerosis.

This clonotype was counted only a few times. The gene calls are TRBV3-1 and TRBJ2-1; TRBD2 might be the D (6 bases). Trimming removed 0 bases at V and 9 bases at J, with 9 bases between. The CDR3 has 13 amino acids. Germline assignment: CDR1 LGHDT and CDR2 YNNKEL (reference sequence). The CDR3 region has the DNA TGTGCCAGCAGCCAAGATTTGGAGGGTGAGCAGTTCTTC. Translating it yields CASSQDLEGEQFF.

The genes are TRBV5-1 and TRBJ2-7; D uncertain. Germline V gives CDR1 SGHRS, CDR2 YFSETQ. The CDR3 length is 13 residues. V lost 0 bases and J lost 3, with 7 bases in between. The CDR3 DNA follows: TGCGCCAGCAGCTTGGACAACAACTACGAGCAGTACTTC. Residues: CASSLDNNYEQYF.

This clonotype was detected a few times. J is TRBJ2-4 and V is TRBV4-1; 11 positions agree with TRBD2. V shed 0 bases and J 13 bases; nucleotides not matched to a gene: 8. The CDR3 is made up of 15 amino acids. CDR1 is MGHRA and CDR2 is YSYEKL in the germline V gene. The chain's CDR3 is CASSQEQTSGVTQYF. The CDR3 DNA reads TGCGCCAGCAGCCAAGAACAGACTAGCGGGGTTACCCAGTACTTC.

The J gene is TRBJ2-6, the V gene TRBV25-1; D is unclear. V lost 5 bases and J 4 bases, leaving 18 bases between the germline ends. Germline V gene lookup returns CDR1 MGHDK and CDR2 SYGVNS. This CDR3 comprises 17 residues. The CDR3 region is CASSPRVGTVGANVLTF. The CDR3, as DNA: TGTGCCAGCAGTCCCCGGGTTGGAACAGTCGGGGCCAACGTCCTGACTTTC. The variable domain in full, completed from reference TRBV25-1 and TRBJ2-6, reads EADIYQTPRYLVIGTGKKITLECSQTMGHDKMYWYQQDPGMELHLIHYSYGVNSTEKGDLSSESTVSRIRTEHFPLTLESARPSHTSQYLCASSPRVGTVGANVLTFGAGSRLTVL.

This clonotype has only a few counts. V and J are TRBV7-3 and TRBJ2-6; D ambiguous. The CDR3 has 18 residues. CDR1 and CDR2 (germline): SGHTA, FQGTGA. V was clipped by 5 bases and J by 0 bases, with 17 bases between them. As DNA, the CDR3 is TGTGCCAGCAGCCCAGCCTTAGAGGCTCACTCTGGGGCCAACGTCCTGACTTTC. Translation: CASSPALEAHSGANVLTF.

The CDR3 DNA follows: TGTGCCAGCTCACTTAGACAGGCTAACACTGAAGCTTTCTTT. It specifies CASSLRQANTEAFF. This chain links TRBV18 with TRBJ1-1; possibly TRBD1 for D (6 bases). Looked up from germline, CDR1 is KGHSH and CDR2 is LQKENI. The CDR3 consists of 14 residues. V lost 4 bases to trimming and J lost 2 bases, with 11 bases between them.

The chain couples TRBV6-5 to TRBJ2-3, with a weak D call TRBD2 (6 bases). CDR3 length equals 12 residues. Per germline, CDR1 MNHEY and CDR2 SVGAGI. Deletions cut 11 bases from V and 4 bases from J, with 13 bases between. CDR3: CAGGTLADTQYF. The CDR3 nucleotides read TGTGCCGGCGGGACCCTCGCAGATACGCAGTATTTT.

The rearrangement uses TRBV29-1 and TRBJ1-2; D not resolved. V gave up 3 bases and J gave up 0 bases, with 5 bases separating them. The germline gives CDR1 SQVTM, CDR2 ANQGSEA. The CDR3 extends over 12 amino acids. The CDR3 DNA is TGCAGCGTTGATGCCGCTAACTATGGCTACACCTTC. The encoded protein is CSVDAANYGYTF.

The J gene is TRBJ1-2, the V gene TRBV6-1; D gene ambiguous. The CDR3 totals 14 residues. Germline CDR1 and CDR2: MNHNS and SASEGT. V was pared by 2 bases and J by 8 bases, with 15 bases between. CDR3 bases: TGTGCCAGCAGTGAAATGGCAGGACGGAGAGGCTACACCTTC. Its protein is CASSEMAGRRGYTF.

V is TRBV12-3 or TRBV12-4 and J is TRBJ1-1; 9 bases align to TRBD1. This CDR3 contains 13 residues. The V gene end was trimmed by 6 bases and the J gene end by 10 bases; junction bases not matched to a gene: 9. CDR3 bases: TGTGCCAGCAGCTCCGGGACAGGGAGTGGAGCTTTCTTT. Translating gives CASSSGTGSGAFF.

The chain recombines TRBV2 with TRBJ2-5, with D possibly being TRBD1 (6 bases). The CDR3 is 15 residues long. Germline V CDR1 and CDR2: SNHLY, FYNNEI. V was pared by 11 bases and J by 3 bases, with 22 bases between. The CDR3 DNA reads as TGTGCCGGTCAACTCGGGGCCAGGGGTAAAGAGACCCAGTACTTC. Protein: CAGQLGARGKETQYF.

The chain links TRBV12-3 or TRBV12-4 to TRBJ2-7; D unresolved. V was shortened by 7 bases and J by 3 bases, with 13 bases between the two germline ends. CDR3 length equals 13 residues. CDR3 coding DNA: TGTGCCAGCAACCCTGGATTGAACTACGAGCAGTACTTC. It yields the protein CASNPGLNYEQYF.

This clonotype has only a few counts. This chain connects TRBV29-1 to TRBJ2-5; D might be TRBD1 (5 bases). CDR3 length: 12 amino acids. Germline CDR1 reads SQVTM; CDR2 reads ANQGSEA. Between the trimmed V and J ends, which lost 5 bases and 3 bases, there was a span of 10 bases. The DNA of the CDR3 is TGCAGCGTTCAGGGTGGCGAAGAGACCCAGTACTTC. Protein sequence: CSVQGGEETQYF.

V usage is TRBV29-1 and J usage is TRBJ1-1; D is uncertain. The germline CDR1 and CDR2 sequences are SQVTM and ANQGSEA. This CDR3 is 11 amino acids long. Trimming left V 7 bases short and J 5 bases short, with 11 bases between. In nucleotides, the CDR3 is TGCAGCGCCGCCCCGCTAACTGAAGCTTTCTTT. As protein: CSAAPLTEAFF.

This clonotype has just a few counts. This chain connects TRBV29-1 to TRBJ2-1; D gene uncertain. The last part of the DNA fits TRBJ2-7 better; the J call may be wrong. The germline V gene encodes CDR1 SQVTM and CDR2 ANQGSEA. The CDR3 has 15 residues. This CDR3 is CSVDQTDGEPLKQYF. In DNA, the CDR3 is TGCAGCGTGGACCAAACGGACGGTGAACCCTTAAAGCAGTACTTC.

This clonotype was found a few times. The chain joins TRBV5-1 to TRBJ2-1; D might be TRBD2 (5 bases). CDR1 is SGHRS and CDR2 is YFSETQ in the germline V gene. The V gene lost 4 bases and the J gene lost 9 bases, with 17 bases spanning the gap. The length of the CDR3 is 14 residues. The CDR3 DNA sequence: TGCGCCAGCAGCAGCACGGGATTCCTCGCTGAGCAGTTCTTC. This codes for CASSSTGFLAEQFF.

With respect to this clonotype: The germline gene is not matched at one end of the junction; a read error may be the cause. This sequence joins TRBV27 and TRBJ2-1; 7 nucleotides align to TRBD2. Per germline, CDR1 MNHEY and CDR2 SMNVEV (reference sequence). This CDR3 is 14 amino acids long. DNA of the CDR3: TGTGCCTGCAGTTTATCGATTGGCGGGAGTGAGCAGTTCTTC. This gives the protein CACSLSIGGSEQFF.

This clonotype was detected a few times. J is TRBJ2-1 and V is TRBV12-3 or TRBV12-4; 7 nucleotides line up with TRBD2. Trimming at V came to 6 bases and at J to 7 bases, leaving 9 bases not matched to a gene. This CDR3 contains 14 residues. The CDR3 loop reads CASSHHRGGNEQFF. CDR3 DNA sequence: TGTGCCAGCAGCCACCACCGCGGGGGTAATGAGCAGTTCTTC.

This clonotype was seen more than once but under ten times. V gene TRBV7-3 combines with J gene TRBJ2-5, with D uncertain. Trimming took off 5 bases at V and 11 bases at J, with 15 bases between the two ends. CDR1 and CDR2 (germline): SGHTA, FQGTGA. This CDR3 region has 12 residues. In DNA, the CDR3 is TGTGCCAGCAGCCAGATCAGCAATGAGCAGTACTTC. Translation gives CASSQISNEQYF.

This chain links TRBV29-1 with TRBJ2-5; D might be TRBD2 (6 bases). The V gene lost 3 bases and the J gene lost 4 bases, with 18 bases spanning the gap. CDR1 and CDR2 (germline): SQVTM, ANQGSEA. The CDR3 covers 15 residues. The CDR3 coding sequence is TGCAGCGTTGAGAAGGACCTGGGACTCTTAGAGACCCAGTACTTC. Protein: CSVEKDLGLLETQYF.

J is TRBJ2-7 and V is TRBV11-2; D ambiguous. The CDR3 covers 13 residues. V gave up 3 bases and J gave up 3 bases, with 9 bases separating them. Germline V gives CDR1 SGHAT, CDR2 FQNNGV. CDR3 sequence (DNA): TGTGCCAGCAGCTTCGGCGGAGTCTACGAGCAGTACTTC. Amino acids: CASSFGGVYEQYF.

The CDR3 reads CASSFGARDRAYYEQYF. The CDR3 region has the DNA TGTGCCAGCAGTTTTGGGGCCCGGGACAGGGCCTACTACGAGCAGTACTTC. The J gene is TRBJ2-7, the V gene TRBV12-3 or TRBV12-4; 9 bases are a match to TRBD1. V shed 3 bases, J shed 3 bases, and the junction held 12 bases outside the gene matches. CDR3 length: 17 amino acids.

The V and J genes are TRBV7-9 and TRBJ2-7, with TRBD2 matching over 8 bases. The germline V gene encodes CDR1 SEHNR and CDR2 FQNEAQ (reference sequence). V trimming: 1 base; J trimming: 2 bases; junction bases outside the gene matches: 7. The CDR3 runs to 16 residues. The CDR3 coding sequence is TGTGCCAGCAGCTTAGGCCCACTAGCGGACCCCTACGAGCAGTACTTC. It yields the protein CASSLGPLADPYEQYF.

In nucleotides, the CDR3 is TGTGCCAGCAGTGAAACAGGGGGAGTTTTAACTAATGAAAAACTGTTTTTT. Its protein product is CASSETGGVLTNEKLFF. The chain joins TRBV2 to TRBJ1-4; 8 bases fit TRBD1. Germline loops: CDR1 SNHLY, CDR2 FYNNEI. The CDR3 consists of 17 residues. Trimming removed 2 bases from V and 1 base from J; junction bases left unmatched: 6. The entire variable domain, with the rest obtained from reference TRBV2 and TRBJ1-4, is as follows: EPEVTQTPSHQVTQMGQEVILRCVPISNHLYFYWYRQILGQKVEFLVSFYNNEISEKSEIFDDQFSVERPDGSNFTLKIRSTKLEDSAMYFCASSETGGVLTNEKLFFGSGTQLSVL.